The source of this T cell receptor beta chain is a study of monozygotic twins with inflammatory bowel disease. Reprocessing the 5' RACE reads, TCRdb reports a single entry for every CDR3 protein and omits DNA. Its table lists under 200,000 distinct CDR3 sequences. The sequenced sample was blood. The TCR was taken from a human donor with ulcerative colitis or Crohn's disease, or a healthy co-twin of an affected twin (not recorded which).

CDR3 residues: CASSPLMIAADTQYF. The rearrangement links TRBV9 to TRBJ2-3; the D call from TCRdb, TRBD2, cannot be confirmed without DNA. Germline V gene data show CDR1 as SGDLS and CDR2 as YYNGEE. There are 15 residues in the CDR3. Full variable domain (outside the CDR3, taken from reference TRBV9 and TRBJ2-3): DSGVTQTPKHLITATGQRVTLRCSPRSGDLSVYWYQQSLDQGLQFLIQYYNGEERAKGNILERFSAQQFPDLHSELNLSSLELGDSALYFCASSPLMIAADTQYFGPGTRLTVL.